The text below deals with one T cell receptor beta chain. These data originate in a study of blood T cell repertoires in COVID-19. Clones were sequenced by immunoSEQ multiplex PCR, and TCRdb holds only the in-frame ones, with some missing. The sample has about 230,000 clones, roughly 85% seen once; the top ten hold approximately 5%. V was clipped by 1 base and J by 10 bases, with 10 bases between them. The V gene's germline CDR1 is SGHAT and CDR2 FQNNGV. This CDR3 contains 13 residues. The rearrangement uses TRBV11-2 and TRBJ2-2; D possibly corresponds to TRBD1 (5 bases). The material sequenced was peripheral blood. The clonotype originates from a man in his fifties or sixties with COVID-19, enrolled during active disease. CDR3 bases: TGTGCCAGCAGCTTAGGTTGGGGCGTGGAGCTGTTTTTT. Residues: CASSLGWGVELFF.